A selection of T cell receptor beta chains follows, all from one sample in a study of T cell responses to AZD1222 COVID-19 vaccine. TCRdb's copy holds only in-frame clones and misses some; the assay was immunoSEQ multiplex PCR. Found here are roughly 85,000 clones, roughly 90% of them singletons; the top ten hold roughly 7.7%. Sequences were derived from peripheral blood, sampled on day 0 of AZD1222 vaccination. The origin of the receptors is an adult in good health. Each CDR3 is given with its conserved first and last residue. A D gene is named only where the DNA matches it firmly. Clone size is given for some rows only: seen once, a few or many times, or a class if the clone is expanded.

V	J	length	D	size	DNA	CDR3
TRBV9	TRBJ1-6	13	-	-	TGTGCCAGCAGCGTTACTAACAATTCACCCCTCCACTTT	CASSVTNNSPLHF
TRBV18	TRBJ2-2	16	-	-	TGTGCCAGCTCAATGGAACAGCCTGCGAACACCGGGGAGCTGTTTTTT	CASSMEQPANTGELFF
TRBV18	TRBJ1-1	16	TRBD1	-	TGTGCCAGCTCACCGACAGGGTTCCCCGTGAACACTGAAGCTTTCTTT	CASSPTGFPVNTEAFF
TRBV28	TRBJ2-2	15	TRBD2	-	TGTGCCGGACTAGCGGGAGAACCGAACACCGGGGAGCTGTTTTTT	CAGLAGEPNTGELFF
TRBV28	TRBJ1-4	17	TRBD1	-	TGTGCCAGCACCCATTCCGGCAGGGGGCCAGCTAATGAAAAACTGTTTTTT	CASTHSGRGPANEKLFF
TRBV14	TRBJ2-1	12	-	-	TGTGCCAGCGGGAGAGACCCCAATGAGCAGTTCTTC	CASGRDPNEQFF
TRBV10-3	TRBJ1-6	13	-	-	TGTGCCATCAGTGAGGGCAGCCATTCACCCCTCCACTTT	CAISEGSHSPLHF
TRBV25-1	TRBJ1-1	13	-	once	TGTGCCAGCAGATCTACAGGTTTTACTGAAGCTTTCTTT	CASRSTGFTEAFF
TRBV19	TRBJ2-5	13	-	-	TGTGCCAGTAGTACCCGGGACACCTTAACCCAGTACTTC	CASSTRDTLTQYF
TRBV7-2	TRBJ1-3	15	-	-	TGTGCCAGCAGCTTAGGGGTGGGCTCTGGAAACACCATATATTTT	CASSLGVGSGNTIYF
TRBV2	TRBJ1-5	17	-	-	TGTGCCAGCAGTGAAACCTATACAGGGAAAAGGGATCAGCCCCAGCATTTT	CASSETYTGKRDQPQHF
TRBV19	TRBJ1-4	14	-	-	TGTGCCAGTAGTATCGGACAGAATAATGAAAAACTGTTTTTT	CASSIGQNNEKLFF
TRBV5-1	TRBJ2-5	16	-	-	TGCGCCAGCCAACCCGGCCTGGGCGGGGGCCGTGAGACCCAGTACTTC	CASQPGLGGGRETQYF
TRBV3-1/TRBV3-2	TRBJ1-1	15	TRBD1	-	TGTGCCAGCAGCCAATCGGACAGGGAGGGGACTGAAGCTTTCTTT	CASSQSDREGTEAFF
TRBV5-5	TRBJ1-2	12	-	few	TGTGCCAGCAGCCTGGGGGGCTATGGCTACACCTTC	CASSLGGYGYTF
TRBV30	TRBJ2-1	14	TRBD1	-	TGTGCCTGGGGTGACAGGGGGCCCTACAATGAGCAGTTCTTC	CAWGDRGPYNEQFF
TRBV28	TRBJ2-5	15	-	-	TGTGCCAGCAGGGGGTTGGGGGGCCCCGGGGAGACCCAGTACTTC	CASRGLGGPGETQYF
TRBV7-9	TRBJ2-7	14	-	few	TGTGCCAGCAGCTTTAAGGAAGGGCCCAGAGGGCAGTACTTC	CASSFKEGPRGQYF
TRBV7-2	TRBJ1-5	15	-	-	TGTGCCAGCAGCGAAGCATCGGACAGAGATCAGCCCCAGCATTTT	CASSEASDRDQPQHF
TRBV6-5	TRBJ1-1	14	-	once	TGTGCCAGCAGGACGGGCCTCATGAACACTGAAGCTTTCTTT	CASRTGLMNTEAFF
TRBV10-3	TRBJ2-1	16	-	-	TGTGCCATCAGCGATCTTGGGGGCACGCGGACCAATGAGCAGTTCTTC	CAISDLGGTRTNEQFF
TRBV27	TRBJ2-4	16	-	-	TGTGCCAGCAGTTACTACCCGGCGGTAGCCAAAAACATTCAGTACTTC	CASSYYPAVAKNIQYF
TRBV7-6	TRBJ2-1	15	-	-	TGTGCCAGCAGCCCCCTGGACGGACCTTACAATGAGCAGTTCTTC	CASSPLDGPYNEQFF
TRBV9	TRBJ2-1	13	TRBD2	-	TGTGCCAGCAGCGTAGTGGGAGGGGCTGAGCAGTTCTTC	CASSVVGGAEQFF
TRBV7-2	TRBJ1-1	16	TRBD1	few	TGTGCCAGCAGCTCATCGGGACAGGGCTCGACAACTGAAGCTTTCTTT	CASSSSGQGSTTEAFF
TRBV7-9	TRBJ1-1	15	TRBD1	-	TGTGCCAGCAGCTCCGGGACAGGGTATATCACTGAAGCTTTCTTT	CASSSGTGYITEAFF
TRBV5-1	TRBJ1-1	17	TRBD1	-	TGCGCCAGCAGCTTGGCCACAGGGGGCAGATCCGTCACTGAAGCTTTCTTT	CASSLATGGRSVTEAFF
TRBV30	TRBJ1-5	14	TRBD1	few	TGTGCCTGGAGTGAGGGACAGGGCAATCAGCCCCAGCATTTT	CAWSEGQGNQPQHF
TRBV19	TRBJ2-1	12	-	-	TGTGCCAGTAGTATCACTAGCTATGAGCAGTTCTTC	CASSITSYEQFF
TRBV28	TRBJ1-1	15	TRBD1	-	TGTGCCAGCAGGAGAACCGGGACAGGGTACACTGAAGCTTTCTTT	CASRRTGTGYTEAFF
TRBV5-1	TRBJ2-6	18	TRBD1	-	TGCGCCAGCAGTTGGGTAGGGACAGGCCCTACTGGGGCCAACGTCCTGACTTTC	CASSWVGTGPTGANVLTF
TRBV19	TRBJ1-1	13	TRBD1	-	TGTGCCAGTAGTATACGGGACAGCCAGCCAGCTTTCTTT	CASSIRDSQPAFF
TRBV5-1	TRBJ1-1	16	-	-	TGCGCCAGCAGCTTGGGGGCCGCGGTATTGAACACTGAAGCTTTCTTT	CASSLGAAVLNTEAFF
TRBV5-1	TRBJ1-5	15	TRBD1	-	TGCGCCAGCAGCTTGGAGGGACAGGGAGGTCAGCCCCAGCATTTT	CASSLEGQGGQPQHF
TRBV9	TRBJ2-2	16	TRBD2	-	TGTGCCAGCAGCGTAGCCAACCCCCGGGGGGGCGGGGAGCTGTTTTTT	CASSVANPRGGGELFF
TRBV27	TRBJ2-7	14	-	-	TGTGCCAGCAGGAGGGGGGCAGGGGGATACGAGCAGTACTTC	CASRRGAGGYEQYF
TRBV6-6	TRBJ2-7	12	-	many	TGTGCCAGCAGGAGGGACGTCTACGAGCAGTACTTC	CASRRDVYEQYF
TRBV27	TRBJ1-6	15	-	-	TGTGCCAGCAGTTTATTGGCAGGGTCGGGTCCACCCCTCCACTTT	CASSLLAGSGPPLHF
TRBV30	TRBJ1-2	12	-	-	TGTGCCTGGAGTGTAGCTAACTATGGCTACACCTTC	CAWSVANYGYTF
TRBV29-1	TRBJ1-1	14	-	-	TGCAGCGTTGGGTACCCAGGGGCTAACACTGAAGCTTTCTTT	CSVGYPGANTEAFF
TRBV27	TRBJ1-5	14	-	-	TGTGCCAGCAGTCGGGGAGCCGAGAATCAGCCCCAGCATTTT	CASSRGAENQPQHF
TRBV28	TRBJ1-2	13	-	-	TGTGCCAGCCTTTTAGCGGGACGGAATGGCTACACCTTC	CASLLAGRNGYTF
TRBV7-9	TRBJ2-2	14	TRBD2	-	TGTGCCAGCAGCCCCCGGGGGGTCACCGGGGAGCTGTTTTTT	CASSPRGVTGELFF
TRBV6-5	TRBJ2-7	15	-	-	TGTGCCAGCAGACCCGAAGTAGTGGCTTCCTACGAGCAGTACTTC	CASRPEVVASYEQYF
TRBV10-3	TRBJ2-2	15	-	-	TGTGCCATCAGTGTGTTCCTGGAAGGGCCCGGGGAGCTGTTTTTT	CAISVFLEGPGELFF
TRBV11-3	TRBJ2-3	15	TRBD2	-	TGTGCCAGCAGCTTCTCGGCGGGAGGGGGAGATACGCAGTATTTT	CASSFSAGGGDTQYF
TRBV14	TRBJ1-5	13	-	-	TGTGCCAGCAGCCATAAGGGGCTCGGGCCCCAGCATTTT	CASSHKGLGPQHF